This T cell receptor beta chain was recovered during a study of blood T cell repertoires in COVID-19. On the study more broadly: Spain, Italy and the United States supplied samples that represented acute and convalescent COVID-19. T cells, B-cell-depleted T cells, or PBMCs provided the cDNA or gDNA that served as material.

How the authors handled the data: Reference gene primer amplification in the assay estimated nucleated cell counts. Produced via immunoSEQ multiplex PCR; TCRdb's table is partial and in-frame only. The DNA was the basis for D and trimming; V, J and clone size are from that table. Among 90,000 to 110,000 clones listed, around 86% were seen once. V was trimmed by 5 bases and J by 5 bases, leaving 16 bases between them. The CDR3 length is 15 residues. The germline V gene encodes CDR1 MNHEY and CDR2 SMNVEV (reference sequence). Source material: peripheral blood. The origin of this receptor is a man aged 45 to 65 with acute or convalescent COVID-19. The V call is TRBV27, the J call TRBJ1-5; D remains unclear. The CDR3 is CASSIYPGADQPQHF. Written as DNA, the CDR3 is TGTGCCAGCAGTATCTACCCGGGAGCGGATCAGCCCCAGCATTTT.